This is a list of T cell receptor beta chains from one sample in a study of blood T cells in healthy people across ages. TCRdb reprocessed the 5' RACE reads via MiXCR and lists one record per CDR3 protein. The data show 550,000 to 700,000 distinct CDR3 sequences, roughly 29% seen once. Sequenced sample: blood. These receptors were taken from a woman aged 70 to 79 in good health. Each CDR3 is given with its conserved first and last residue. A D gene is named only where the DNA matches it firmly. Part of the rows lack a size; the others show once, few, many or a class for expanded clones.

v_gene: TRBV29-1
j_gene: TRBJ2-3
abundance: .
d_gene: .
CDR3aa: CSVDARGGTDTQYF
CDR3nt: TGCAGCGTTGACGCCCGAGGTGGCACAGATACGCAGTATTTT

v_gene: TRBV9
j_gene: TRBJ2-7
abundance: .
d_gene: .
CDR3aa: CASTPAPGGEQYF
CDR3nt: TGTGCCAGCACCCCAGCCCCCGGGGGCGAGCAGTACTTC

v_gene: TRBV5-4
j_gene: TRBJ1-1
abundance: few
d_gene: TRBD1
CDR3aa: CASSQSGTGNTEAFF
CDR3nt: TGTGCCAGCAGCCAGTCTGGGACAGGGAACACTGAAGCTTTCTTT

v_gene: TRBV6-2/TRBV6-3
j_gene: TRBJ1-2
abundance: .
d_gene: TRBD1
CDR3aa: CASSRRLGTEDGYTF
CDR3nt: TGTGCCAGCAGTCGCCGCCTTGGGACAGAGGATGGCTACACCTTC

v_gene: TRBV12-3/TRBV12-4
j_gene: TRBJ1-5
abundance: .
d_gene: TRBD1
CDR3aa: CASSYIGTGGSNQPQHF
CDR3nt: TGTGCCAGCAGTTATATAGGCACAGGGGGCAGCAATCAGCCCCAGCATTTT

v_gene: TRBV28
j_gene: TRBJ1-2
abundance: .
d_gene: .
CDR3aa: CASSYGGGYGYTF
CDR3nt: TGTGCCAGCAGTTACGGGGGTGGCTATGGCTACACCTTC

v_gene: TRBV19
j_gene: TRBJ1-2
abundance: .
d_gene: .
CDR3aa: CASSIRTAGDYTF
CDR3nt: TGTGCCAGTAGTATACGGACAGCCGGGGACTACACCTTC

v_gene: TRBV20-1
j_gene: TRBJ2-5
abundance: few
d_gene: TRBD1
CDR3aa: CSAPPGPGGTQYF
CDR3nt: TGCAGTGCTCCACCGGGACCAGGGGGGACCCAGTACTTC

v_gene: TRBV29-1
j_gene: TRBJ1-3
abundance: .
d_gene: .
CDR3aa: CSVPYGSGNTIYF
CDR3nt: TGCAGCGTCCCATACGGCTCTGGAAACACCATATATTTT

v_gene: TRBV18
j_gene: TRBJ1-1
abundance: .
d_gene: .
CDR3aa: CASSPSDSRESTEAFF
CDR3nt: TGTGCCAGCTCACCATCCGACTCCAGGGAGAGCACTGAAGCTTTCTTT

v_gene: TRBV7-2
j_gene: TRBJ2-1
abundance: .
d_gene: .
CDR3aa: CASSFRQANNEQFF
CDR3nt: TGTGCCAGCAGCTTCAGACAGGCAAACAATGAGCAGTTCTTC

v_gene: TRBV10-3
j_gene: TRBJ1-4
abundance: few
d_gene: .
CDR3aa: CAISEGQSPLTNEKLFF
CDR3nt: TGCGCCATCAGTGAAGGACAGAGTCCATTAACTAATGAAAAACTGTTTTTT

v_gene: TRBV7-2
j_gene: TRBJ1-6
abundance: .
d_gene: .
CDR3aa: CTSSLAGGSPLHF
CDR3nt: TGTACCAGCAGCTTAGCGGGGGGTTCACCCCTCCACTTT

v_gene: TRBV5-6
j_gene: TRBJ2-2
abundance: .
d_gene: TRBD2
CDR3aa: CASSTTSGGSGELFF
CDR3nt: TGTGCCAGCAGCACAACTAGCGGGGGCTCCGGGGAGCTGTTTTTT

v_gene: TRBV4-1
j_gene: TRBJ2-5
abundance: .
d_gene: .
CDR3aa: CASSHASAEAQYF
CDR3nt: TGCGCCAGCAGCCATGCTAGTGCGGAGGCCCAGTACTTC

v_gene: TRBV12-3/TRBV12-4
j_gene: TRBJ2-3
abundance: .
d_gene: TRBD2
CDR3aa: CASSLGLADVQYF
CDR3nt: TGTGCCAGCAGTTTAGGACTAGCAGATGTGCAGTATTTT

v_gene: TRBV9
j_gene: TRBJ2-1
abundance: few
d_gene: TRBD2
CDR3aa: CASSTTSGEYNEQFF
CDR3nt: TGTGCCAGCAGCACAACTAGCGGGGAGTACAATGAGCAGTTCTTC

v_gene: TRBV2
j_gene: TRBJ1-5
abundance: few
d_gene: TRBD1
CDR3aa: CASTSTTGDQPQHF
CDR3nt: TGTGCCAGCACCTCCACGACAGGGGACCAGCCCCAGCATTTT

v_gene: TRBV29-1
j_gene: TRBJ1-1
abundance: few
d_gene: .
CDR3aa: CSVLPQVMNTEAFF
CDR3nt: TGCAGCGTCTTGCCCCAGGTGATGAACACTGAAGCTTTCTTT

v_gene: TRBV5-1
j_gene: TRBJ2-2
abundance: once
d_gene: TRBD2
CDR3aa: CASSPYFSGGKSTGELFF
CDR3nt: TGCGCCAGCAGCCCCTATTTTAGCGGGGGGAAAAGCACCGGGGAGCTGTTTTTT

v_gene: TRBV7-2
j_gene: TRBJ1-2
abundance: few
d_gene: .
CDR3aa: CASSLDGRGQGYTF
CDR3nt: TGTGCCAGCAGCTTAGATGGCAGGGGACAAGGCTACACCTTC

v_gene: TRBV20-1
j_gene: TRBJ2-5
abundance: .
d_gene: .
CDR3aa: CSASLGSAETQYF
CDR3nt: TGCAGTGCCTCACTCGGCAGCGCGGAGACCCAGTACTTC

v_gene: TRBV4-3
j_gene: TRBJ2-3
abundance: .
d_gene: .
CDR3aa: CASSLQASDTQYF
CDR3nt: TGCGCCAGCAGCCTACAGGCCTCAGATACGCAGTATTTT

v_gene: TRBV20-1
j_gene: TRBJ1-4
abundance: few
d_gene: .
CDR3aa: CSARDLVEKLFF
CDR3nt: TGCAGTGCTAGAGATCTGGTTGAAAAACTGTTTTTT

v_gene: TRBV18
j_gene: TRBJ2-1
abundance: .
d_gene: .
CDR3aa: CASSPSRTTYNEQFF
CDR3nt: TGTGCCAGCTCACCGAGCCGGACAACCTACAATGAGCAGTTCTTC

v_gene: TRBV7-2
j_gene: TRBJ1-2
abundance: few
d_gene: .
CDR3aa: CASSLEPGAYGYTF
CDR3nt: TGTGCCAGCAGCTTAGAGCCAGGGGCCTATGGCTACACCTTC

v_gene: TRBV4-2
j_gene: TRBJ2-7
abundance: .
d_gene: .
CDR3aa: CASSRDPMASSEQYF
CDR3nt: TGTGCCAGCAGCCGGGATCCTATGGCCAGCTCCGAGCAGTACTTC

v_gene: TRBV5-1
j_gene: TRBJ1-4
abundance: few
d_gene: .
CDR3aa: CASTRSTNEKLFF
CDR3nt: TGCGCCAGCACCCGATCAACTAATGAAAAACTGTTTTTT

v_gene: TRBV6-2/TRBV6-3
j_gene: TRBJ1-1
abundance: few
d_gene: TRBD1
CDR3aa: CASSWDRGRVGNTEAFF
CDR3nt: TGTGCCAGCAGTTGGGACAGGGGCCGGGTAGGGAACACTGAAGCTTTCTTT

v_gene: TRBV7-8
j_gene: TRBJ1-5
abundance: few
d_gene: .
CDR3aa: CASSLAGNKPQHF
CDR3nt: TGTGCCAGCAGCTTAGCGGGTAACAAGCCCCAGCATTTT

v_gene: TRBV7-3
j_gene: TRBJ1-2
abundance: .
d_gene: .
CDR3aa: CASSFGGPPLAYGYTF
CDR3nt: TGTGCCAGCAGCTTTGGGGGCCCACCTCTAGCCTATGGCTACACCTTC

v_gene: TRBV5-1
j_gene: TRBJ2-5
abundance: few
d_gene: .
CDR3aa: CASRPGSLETQYF
CDR3nt: TGCGCCAGCAGACCAGGATCCTTAGAGACCCAGTACTTC

v_gene: TRBV19
j_gene: TRBJ1-2
abundance: few
d_gene: .
CDR3aa: CASSMETTTYGYTF
CDR3nt: TGTGCCAGTAGTATGGAGACTACGACTTATGGCTACACCTTC

v_gene: TRBV5-6
j_gene: TRBJ2-5
abundance: .
d_gene: TRBD1
CDR3aa: CASSGDRGLLGGTQYF
CDR3nt: TGTGCCAGCAGCGGGGACAGGGGTCTTTTAGGAGGGACCCAGTACTTC

v_gene: TRBV3-1
j_gene: TRBJ1-5
abundance: .
d_gene: .
CDR3aa: CASSSFNQPQHF
CDR3nt: TGTGCCAGCAGCTCCTTCAATCAGCCCCAGCATTTT

v_gene: TRBV2
j_gene: TRBJ2-5
abundance: few
d_gene: TRBD2
CDR3aa: CASSDQRGLQETQYF
CDR3nt: TGTGCCAGCAGTGACCAGCGGGGGTTACAAGAGACCCAGTACTTC

v_gene: TRBV10-3
j_gene: TRBJ2-2
abundance: .
d_gene: .
CDR3aa: CAISEVVTNTGELFF
CDR3nt: TGTGCCATCAGTGAAGTAGTGACTAACACCGGGGAGCTGTTTTTT

v_gene: TRBV4-3
j_gene: TRBJ1-4
abundance: .
d_gene: .
CDR3aa: CASSQQTRGTGGEKLFF
CDR3nt: TGCGCCAGCAGCCAACAAACTAGGGGGACTGGGGGCGAAAAACTGTTTTTT

v_gene: TRBV11-2
j_gene: TRBJ1-1
abundance: .
d_gene: .
CDR3aa: CASSPGGGDRRNTEAFF
CDR3nt: TGTGCCAGCAGCCCCGGAGGGGGAGACAGGAGGAACACTGAAGCTTTCTTT

v_gene: TRBV24-1
j_gene: TRBJ2-1
abundance: .
d_gene: TRBD2
CDR3aa: CATSDRTSGVGEQFF
CDR3nt: TGTGCCACCAGTGACAGGACTAGCGGGGTTGGTGAGCAGTTCTTC

v_gene: TRBV12-3/TRBV12-4
j_gene: TRBJ1-1
abundance: few
d_gene: .
CDR3aa: CASSLGTEMNTEAFF
CDR3nt: TGTGCCAGCAGTTTAGGGACAGAAATGAACACTGAAGCTTTCTTT